The entry below describes one TCR beta chain. What it recognizes is unknown. The CDR3 totals 15 residues. V was clipped by 0 bases and J by 7 bases; unmatched bases: 6. CDR1 LNHNV and CDR2 YYDKDF come from the germline V gene (reference sequence). The sample comes from a study of identical twins. TCRdb reprocessed the 5' RACE reads with MiXCR, giving one entry per CDR3 protein. Among about 920,000 distinct CDR3 sequences listed, 9% to 15% were seen once. Findings and limits, study-wide: Out-of-frame alpha sequences that twins shared showed excess low generation probability. For monozygotic twins, models underestimated out-of-frame TCR alpha sharing.

Another study also made use of these data, one on yellow fever vaccine responses in identical twins.

The specimen was PBMCs. This chain connects TRBV15 to TRBJ2-1; 7 bases match TRBD2. The sequence was collected from a woman between 18 and 30 years old in good health. CDR3 in DNA: TGTGCCACCAGCAGAGATTGGGGGGGGGAGAATGAGCAGTTCTTC. Translated: CATSRDWGGENEQFF.